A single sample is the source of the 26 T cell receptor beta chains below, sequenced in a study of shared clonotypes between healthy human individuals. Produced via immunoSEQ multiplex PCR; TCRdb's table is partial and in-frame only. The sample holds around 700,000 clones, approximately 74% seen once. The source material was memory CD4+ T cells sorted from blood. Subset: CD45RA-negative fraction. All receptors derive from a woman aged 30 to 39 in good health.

DNA of the CDR3: TGCAGCGTTGAAACACAGAGTGAAGCTTTCTTT. This codes for CSVETQSEAFF. This sequence joins TRBV29-1 and TRBJ1-1; D gene unclear. This CDR3 spans 11 amino acids. Trimming cost V 2 bases and J 7 bases, with 8 bases left between them. CDR1 SQVTM and CDR2 ANQGSEA come from the germline V gene.

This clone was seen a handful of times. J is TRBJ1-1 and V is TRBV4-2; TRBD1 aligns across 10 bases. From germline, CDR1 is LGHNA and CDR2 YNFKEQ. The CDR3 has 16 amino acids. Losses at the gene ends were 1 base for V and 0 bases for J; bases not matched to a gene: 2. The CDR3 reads CASSQAGQGMNTEAFF. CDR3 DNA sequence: TGTGCCAGCAGCCAAGCGGGACAGGGGATGAACACTGAAGCTTTCTTT.

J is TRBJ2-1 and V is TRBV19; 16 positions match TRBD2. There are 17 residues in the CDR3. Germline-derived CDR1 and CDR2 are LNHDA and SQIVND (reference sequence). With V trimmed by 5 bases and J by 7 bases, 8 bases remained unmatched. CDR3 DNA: TGTGCCAGTAGTGCACCGGGACTAGCGGGAGGGCGGAATGAGCAGTTCTTC. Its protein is CASSAPGLAGGRNEQFF.

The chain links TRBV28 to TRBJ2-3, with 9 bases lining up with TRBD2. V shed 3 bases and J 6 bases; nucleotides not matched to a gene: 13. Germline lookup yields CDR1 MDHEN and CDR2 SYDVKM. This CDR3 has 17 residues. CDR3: CASSLRGREGIFDTQYF. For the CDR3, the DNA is TGTGCCAGCAGTTTGAGGGGGCGGGAGGGTATTTTCGATACGCAGTATTTT.

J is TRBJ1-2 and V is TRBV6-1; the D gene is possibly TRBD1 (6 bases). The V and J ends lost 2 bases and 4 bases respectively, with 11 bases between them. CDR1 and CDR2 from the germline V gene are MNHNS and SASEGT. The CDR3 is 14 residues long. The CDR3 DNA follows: TGTGCCAGCAGTGAACTTCGGACAGTCTATGGCTACACCTTC. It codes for CASSELRTVYGYTF.

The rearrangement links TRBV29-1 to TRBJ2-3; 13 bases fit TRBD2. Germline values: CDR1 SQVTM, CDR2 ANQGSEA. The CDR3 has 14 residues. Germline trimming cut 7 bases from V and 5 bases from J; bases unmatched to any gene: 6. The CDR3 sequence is CSGLAGGGVDTQYF. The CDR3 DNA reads TGCAGCGGACTAGCGGGAGGAGGGGTAGATACGCAGTATTTT.

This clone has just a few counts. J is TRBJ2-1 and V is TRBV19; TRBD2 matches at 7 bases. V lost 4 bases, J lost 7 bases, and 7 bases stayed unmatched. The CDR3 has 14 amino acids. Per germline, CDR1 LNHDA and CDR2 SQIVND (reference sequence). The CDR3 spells CASSRSGMGNEQFF. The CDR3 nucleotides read TGTGCCAGTAGTAGGAGCGGGATGGGAAATGAGCAGTTCTTC.

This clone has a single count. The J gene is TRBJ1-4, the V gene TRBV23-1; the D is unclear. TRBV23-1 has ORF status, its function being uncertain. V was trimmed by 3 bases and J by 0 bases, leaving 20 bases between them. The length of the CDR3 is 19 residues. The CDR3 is CASSQPNTVSGPTNEKLFF. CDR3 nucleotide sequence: TGCGCCAGCAGTCAGCCAAATACGGTGAGCGGCCCAACTAATGAAAAACTGTTTTTT.

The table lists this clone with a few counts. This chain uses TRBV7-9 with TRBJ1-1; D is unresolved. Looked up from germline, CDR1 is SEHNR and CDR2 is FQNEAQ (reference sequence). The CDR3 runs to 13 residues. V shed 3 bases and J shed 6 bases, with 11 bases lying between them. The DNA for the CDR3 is TGTGCCAGCAGCTTCTGGGGTTCGGCTGAAGCTTTCTTT. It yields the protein CASSFWGSAEAFF.

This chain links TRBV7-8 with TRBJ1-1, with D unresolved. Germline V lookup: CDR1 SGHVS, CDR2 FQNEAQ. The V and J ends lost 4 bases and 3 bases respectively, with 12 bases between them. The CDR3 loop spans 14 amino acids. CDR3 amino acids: CASSSGVQYTEAFF. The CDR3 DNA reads TGTGCCAGCAGCTCGGGAGTTCAGTACACTGAAGCTTTCTTT.

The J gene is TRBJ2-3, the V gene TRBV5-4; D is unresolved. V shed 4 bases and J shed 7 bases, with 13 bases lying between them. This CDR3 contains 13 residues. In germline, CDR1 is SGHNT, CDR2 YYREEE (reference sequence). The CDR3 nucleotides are TGTGCCAGCAGCACCGACTGGCAAAATACGCAGTATTTT. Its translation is CASSTDWQNTQYF.

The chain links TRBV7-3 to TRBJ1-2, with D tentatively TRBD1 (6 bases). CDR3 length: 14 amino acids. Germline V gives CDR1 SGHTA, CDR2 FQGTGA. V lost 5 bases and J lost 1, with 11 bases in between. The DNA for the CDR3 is TGTGCCAGCAGCCGGACAGCCGGTAACTATGGCTACACCTTC. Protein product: CASSRTAGNYGYTF.

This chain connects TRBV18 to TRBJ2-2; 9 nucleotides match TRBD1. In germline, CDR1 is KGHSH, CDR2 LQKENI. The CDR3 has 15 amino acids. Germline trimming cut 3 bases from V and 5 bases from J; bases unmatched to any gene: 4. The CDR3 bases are TGTGCCAGCTCACCCGGGACAGGGCGAACCGGGGAGCTGTTTTTT. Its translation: CASSPGTGRTGELFF.

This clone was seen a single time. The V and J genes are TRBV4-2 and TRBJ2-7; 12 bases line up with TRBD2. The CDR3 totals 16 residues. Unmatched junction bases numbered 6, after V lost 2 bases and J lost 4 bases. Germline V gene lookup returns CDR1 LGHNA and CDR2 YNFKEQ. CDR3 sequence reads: CASSQQLAGGVYEQYF. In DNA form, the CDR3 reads TGTGCCAGCAGCCAACAACTAGCGGGAGGTGTGTACGAGCAGTACTTC.

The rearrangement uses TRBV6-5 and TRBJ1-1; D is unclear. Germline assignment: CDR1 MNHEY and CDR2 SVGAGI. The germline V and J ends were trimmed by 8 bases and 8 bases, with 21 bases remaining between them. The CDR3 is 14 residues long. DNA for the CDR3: TGTGCCAGCTGTAGGGTGGGGTCCGCCATAGAAGCTTTCTTT. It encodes CASCRVGSAIEAFF.

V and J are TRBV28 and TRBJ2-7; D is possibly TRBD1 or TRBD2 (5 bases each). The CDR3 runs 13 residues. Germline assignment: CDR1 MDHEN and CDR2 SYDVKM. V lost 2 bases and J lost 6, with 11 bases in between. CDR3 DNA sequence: TGTGCCAGCAGTTTACGGGGTAGGGGCGAGCAGTACTTC. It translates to CASSLRGRGEQYF.

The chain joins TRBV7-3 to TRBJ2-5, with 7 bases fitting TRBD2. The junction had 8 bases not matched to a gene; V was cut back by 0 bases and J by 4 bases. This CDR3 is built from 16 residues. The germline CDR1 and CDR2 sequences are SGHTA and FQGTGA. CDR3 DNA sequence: TGTGCCAGCAGCTTAACGGGGACTACCCTTGGAGAGACCCAGTACTTC. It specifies CASSLTGTTLGETQYF.

CDR3 region: CASSDSQAGGGRYGYTF. The CDR3 DNA reads TGTGCCAGCAGTGACTCCCAGGCTGGAGGCGGACGCTATGGCTACACCTTC. The chain is built from TRBV6-4 and TRBJ1-2; the D is unclear. Germline V gene sequence: CDR1 MRHNA, CDR2 SNTAGT. The length of the CDR3 is 17 residues. Trimming shortened V by 0 bases and J by 4 bases, and 18 bases separated the two germline ends.

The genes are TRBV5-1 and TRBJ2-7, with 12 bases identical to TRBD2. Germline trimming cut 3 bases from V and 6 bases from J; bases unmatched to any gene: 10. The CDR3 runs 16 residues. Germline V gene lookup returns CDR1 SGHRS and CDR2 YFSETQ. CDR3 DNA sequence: TGCGCCAGCAGCTATGACCCTAGCGGGAGGGCGGGCGAGCAGTACTTC. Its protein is CASSYDPSGRAGEQYF.

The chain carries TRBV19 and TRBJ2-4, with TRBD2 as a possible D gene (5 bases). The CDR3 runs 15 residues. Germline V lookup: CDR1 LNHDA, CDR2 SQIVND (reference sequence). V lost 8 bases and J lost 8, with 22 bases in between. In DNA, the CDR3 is TGTGCCAGTGAAAACCCTAGGGCGGGTCCTGACATTCAGTACTTC. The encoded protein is CASENPRAGPDIQYF. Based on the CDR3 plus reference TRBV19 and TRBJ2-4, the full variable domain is DGGITQSPKYLFRKEGQNVTLSCEQNLNHDAMYWYRQDPGQGLRLIYYSQIVNDFQKGDIAEGYSVSREKKESFPLTVTSAQKNPTAFYLCASENPRAGPDIQYFGAGTRLSVL.

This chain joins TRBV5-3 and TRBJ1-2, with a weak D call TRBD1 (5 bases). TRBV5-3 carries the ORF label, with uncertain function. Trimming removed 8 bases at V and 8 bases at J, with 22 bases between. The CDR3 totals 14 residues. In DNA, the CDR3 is TGTGCCAGCGCGACAGCGGCGTGGGTGGAGGGCTACACCTTC. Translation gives CASATAAWVEGYTF.

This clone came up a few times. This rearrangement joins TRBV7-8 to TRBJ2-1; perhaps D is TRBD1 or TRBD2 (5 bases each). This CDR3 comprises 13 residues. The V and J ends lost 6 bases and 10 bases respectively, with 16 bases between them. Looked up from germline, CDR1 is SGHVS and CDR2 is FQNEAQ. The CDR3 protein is CASRLTQGGEQFF. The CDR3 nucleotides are TGTGCCAGCAGACTTACTCAGGGCGGGGAGCAGTTCTTC.

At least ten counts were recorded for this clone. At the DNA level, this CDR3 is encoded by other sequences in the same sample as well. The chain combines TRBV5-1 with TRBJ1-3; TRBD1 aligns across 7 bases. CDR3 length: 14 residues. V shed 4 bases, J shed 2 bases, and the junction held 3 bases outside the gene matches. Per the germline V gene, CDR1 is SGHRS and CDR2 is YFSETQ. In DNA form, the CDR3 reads TGCGCCAGCAGCCCTGGGACAGCTGGAAACACCATATATTTT. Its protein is CASSPGTAGNTIYF.

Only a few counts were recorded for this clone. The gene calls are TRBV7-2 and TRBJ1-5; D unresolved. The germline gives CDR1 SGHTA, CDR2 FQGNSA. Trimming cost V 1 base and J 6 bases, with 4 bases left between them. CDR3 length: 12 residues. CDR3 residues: CASSLGVQPQHF. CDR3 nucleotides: TGTGCCAGCAGCTTAGGGGTTCAGCCCCAGCATTTT.

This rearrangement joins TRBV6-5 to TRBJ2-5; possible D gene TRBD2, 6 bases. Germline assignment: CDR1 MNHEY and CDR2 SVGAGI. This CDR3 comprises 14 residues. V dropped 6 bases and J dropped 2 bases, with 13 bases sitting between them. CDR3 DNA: TGTGCCAGCAGGGGGGGATTCTCACAAGAGACCCAGTACTTC. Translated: CASRGGFSQETQYF.

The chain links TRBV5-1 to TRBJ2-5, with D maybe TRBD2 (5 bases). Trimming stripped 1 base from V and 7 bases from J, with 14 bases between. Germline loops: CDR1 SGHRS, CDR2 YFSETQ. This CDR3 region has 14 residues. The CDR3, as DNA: TGCGCCAGCAGCTTGTCCGGGGATATTGGGACCCAGTACTTC. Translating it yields CASSLSGDIGTQYF.